The next 28 T cell receptor beta chains were all read from a single sample in a study of CD8+CD57+ T cells in acquired aplastic anemia. Template material for TCR beta VDJ and CDR3 profiling consisted of genomic DNA. TCRdb reanalysed the reads using MiXCR and keeps one entry per CDR3 protein. This sample has about 160,000 distinct CDR3 sequences; around half occur once, and the top ten carry approximately 2.8%. Before being chosen for sequencing, patients had shown CD8+CD57+ cell expansion by flow cytometry. Specimen: sorted CD4+, CD8+, or CD8+CD57+ T cells (not recorded which) from PBMCs. The source of these receptors is a human donor with aplastic anemia.

At least ten counts were recorded for this clonotype. The gene calls are TRBV7-3 and TRBJ1-2, with D possibly TRBD1 on 6 matching bases. The CDR3 has 13 residues. The V end was cut by 5 bases, the J end by 4 bases, with 11 bases between. Per germline, CDR1 SGHTA and CDR2 FQGTGA. The CDR3 loop reads CASSLGQTYGYTF. CDR3 nucleotides: TGTGCCAGCAGCCTAGGACAGACCTATGGCTACACCTTC.

The chain carries TRBV7-8 and TRBJ1-3, with D unresolved. The CDR3 is made up of 15 amino acids. The V gene lost 5 bases and the J gene lost 4 bases, with 15 bases spanning the gap. Germline V gene lookup returns CDR1 SGHVS and CDR2 FQNEAQ. In DNA form, the CDR3 reads TGTGCCAGCAGCACCTCACGCGGATCCGGAAACACCATATATTTT. Amino acid sequence: CASSTSRGSGNTIYF.

This clonotype was seen at least ten times. The CDR3: CASRPYRGGYTF. CDR3 nucleotides: TGTGCCAGCAGGCCGTACAGGGGTGGCTACACCTTC. The chain has TRBV27 and TRBJ1-2; 7 bases are shared with TRBD1. Germline V CDR1 and CDR2: MNHEY, SMNVEV (reference sequence). V was pared by 6 bases and J by 7 bases, with 5 bases of the junction left unmatched. The CDR3 is 12 residues long.

In its sample, this clonotype was seen many times. V is TRBV19 and J is TRBJ2-2; perhaps TRBD2 as D (5 bases). Trimming removed 6 bases at V and 0 bases at J, with 8 bases between. The CDR3 is 14 residues long. CDR1 and CDR2 from the germline V gene are LNHDA and SQIVND (reference sequence). The CDR3 reads CASRRGSNTGELFF. As DNA, the CDR3 is TGTGCCAGTAGACGGGGATCGAACACCGGGGAGCTGTTTTTT.

In its sample, this clonotype was seen once. V and J are TRBV15 and TRBJ2-7; perhaps TRBD1 as D (5 bases). The length of the CDR3 is 15 residues. Germline V gene data show CDR1 as LNHNV and CDR2 as YYDKDF (reference sequence). V lost 0 bases, J lost 4 bases, and 13 bases lay in between. The CDR3: CATSREGVGGYEQYF. Written as DNA, the CDR3 is TGTGCCACCAGCAGAGAAGGGGTCGGTGGGTACGAGCAGTACTTC.

The chain is built from TRBV20-1 and TRBJ2-2; D is perhaps TRBD1 or TRBD2 (5 bases each). Germline loops: CDR1 DFQATT, CDR2 SNEGSKA (reference sequence). This CDR3 region has 13 residues. Trimming removed 5 bases from V and 4 bases from J, with 11 bases in between. DNA for the CDR3: TGCAGTGCTTGGGGCGCGGGCACCGGGGAGCTGTTTTTT. Translation: CSAWGAGTGELFF.

This sequence joins TRBV6-2 or TRBV6-3 and TRBJ2-1; no firm D call. From germline, CDR1 is MNHEY and CDR2 SVGEGT. Trimming cost V 2 bases and J 3 bases, with 11 bases left between them. CDR3 length: 15 residues. The CDR3 loop reads CASSYGGGIYNEQFF. In DNA form, the CDR3 reads TGTGCCAGCAGTTACGGTGGTGGGATCTACAATGAGCAGTTCTTC.

The table lists this clonotype with a count of one. The chain joins TRBV2 to TRBJ2-7, with 10 positions matching TRBD1. The CDR3 is 13 amino acids. Trimming cost V 8 bases and J 4 bases; bases outside gene matches: 5. From germline, CDR1 is SNHLY and CDR2 FYNNEI. The CDR3: CASGRQGAYEQYF. The CDR3 coding sequence is TGTGCCAGCGGCCGACAGGGGGCGTACGAGCAGTACTTC.

The chain is built from TRBV20-1 and TRBJ1-5; D gene unclear. V lost 3 bases, J lost 7 bases, and 13 bases lay in between. Germline loops: CDR1 DFQATT, CDR2 SNEGSKA (reference sequence). The CDR3 is 13 amino acids. The CDR3 DNA reads TGCAGTGCTAGTTCGGGTGTCCAACAGCCCCAGCATTTT. It codes for CSASSGVQQPQHF.

The V and J genes are TRBV24-1 and TRBJ2-1; TRBD2 aligns across 10 bases. CDR1 is KGHDR, CDR2 SFDVKD, per germline. The ends lost 2 bases at V and 5 bases at J; junction bases unmatched: 2. The CDR3 runs 15 residues. CDR3 sequence reads: CATSDSSGGNNEQFF. CDR3 coding DNA: TGTGCCACCAGTGATTCTAGCGGGGGTAACAATGAGCAGTTCTTC.

This clonotype was detected ten times or more. This chain connects TRBV9 to TRBJ1-2; the D is unclear. The V end lost 0 bases, the J end lost 8 bases, and 14 bases lay between the germline ends. The CDR3 extends over 14 amino acids. CDR1 is SGDLS and CDR2 is YYNGEE in the germline V gene. As DNA, the CDR3 is TGTGCCAGCAGCGTAGGGATGTTGGAGGGAGGCTACACCTTC. Its translation is CASSVGMLEGGYTF.

In its sample, this clonotype was seen many times. CDR3 nucleotide sequence: TGTGCCAGCAGCTCCCAAGGGAGGGCCGTAGTAAGGCCCGAATCGAGTGAGCAGTTCTTC. Amino acid sequence: CASSSQGRAVVRPESSEQFF. The chain is built from TRBV7-1 and TRBJ2-1; 7 positions match TRBD2. TRBV7-1 is filed as an ORF, its function uncertain. The CDR3 totals 20 residues. The trim removed 3 bases at V and 9 bases at J, leaving 26 bases unmatched.

The chain is built from TRBV7-9 and TRBJ2-7; D is unresolved. CDR3 length: 13 residues. CDR1 is SEHNR, CDR2 FQNEAQ, per germline (reference sequence). Trimming took 1 base from V and 3 from J, leaving 7 bases between them. The CDR3 nucleotides are TGTGCCAGCAGCTTAGGACCCATCTACGAGCAGTACTTC. This sequence encodes CASSLGPIYEQYF. The full variable domain, rest sourced from reference TRBV7-9 and TRBJ2-7, is DTGVSQNPRHKITKRGQNVTFRCDPISEHNRLYWYRQTLGQGPEFLTYFQNEAQLEKSRLLSDRFSAERPKGSFSTLEIQRTEQGDSAMYLCASSLGPIYEQYFGPGTRLTVT.

By share, this clonotype counts as medium-sized. The J gene is TRBJ1-6, the V gene TRBV15, with D perhaps matching TRBD1 (5 bases). Trimming cost V 5 bases and J 11 bases, with 16 bases left between them. Looked up from germline, CDR1 is LNHNV and CDR2 is YYDKDF (reference sequence). There are 14 residues in the CDR3. Here the CDR3 reads CATSGGRGRTPLHF. The DNA of the CDR3 is TGTGCCACCAGCGGGGGACGGGGACGGACACCCCTCCACTTT.

This chain links TRBV2 with TRBJ2-5; no definite D call. Germline CDR1 is SNHLY and CDR2 is FYNNEI. The CDR3 consists of 12 residues. V gave up 7 bases and J gave up 5 bases, with 11 bases separating them. CDR3 nucleotide sequence: TGTGCCAGCAATCAAGATATGGAGACCCAGTACTTC. It codes for CASNQDMETQYF.

This clonotype appeared once. The chain's CDR3 is CASSDRGQNTEAFF. The DNA of the CDR3 is TGTGCCAGCAGCGACAGGGGGCAGAACACTGAAGCTTTCTTT. V is TRBV7-8 and J is TRBJ1-1, with 10 nucleotides matching TRBD1. The V gene end was trimmed by 5 bases and the J gene end by 1 base; junction bases not matched to a gene: 1. The CDR3 consists of 14 residues. The germline V gene encodes CDR1 SGHVS and CDR2 FQNEAQ.

V gene TRBV28 combines with J gene TRBJ1-3; D is ambiguous. The CDR3 runs to 21 residues. The germline V gene has CDR1 MDHEN and CDR2 SYDVKM. Trimming cost V 7 bases and J 0 bases, with 31 bases left between them. The CDR3 region is CASNQASFYNSPLHSGNTIYF. The CDR3 nucleotides read TGTGCCAGCAATCAGGCAAGCTTCTATAATTCACCCCTCCACTCTGGAAACACCATATATTTT.

This clonotype was recorded at least ten times. The CDR3 spells CASSPAGTRELFF. CDR3 coding DNA: TGTGCCAGCAGCCCCGCCGGAACGAGGGAGCTGTTTTTT. The chain uses TRBV4-2 and TRBJ2-2; D is ambiguous. The V end was cut by 4 bases, the J end by 9 bases, with 12 bases between. The germline CDR1 and CDR2 sequences are LGHNA and YNFKEQ. The CDR3 is made up of 13 amino acids.

This clonotype was counted ten times or more. The chain employs TRBV5-8 and TRBJ2-7; a possible D gene is TRBD1 (5 bases). Per germline, CDR1 SGHTS and CDR2 YDEGEE. The CDR3 extends over 12 amino acids. The V gene lost 4 bases and the J gene lost 4 bases, with 9 bases spanning the gap. As DNA, the CDR3 is TGTGCCAGCAGCCGACAGAATTACGAGCAGTACTTC. It specifies CASSRQNYEQYF.

Written as DNA, the CDR3 is TGCAGTGCTAGAGATCCTCTGGGCAGGGGGGACACCGGGGAGCTGTTTTTT. It is translated as CSARDPLGRGDTGELFF. This rearrangement joins TRBV20-1 to TRBJ2-2, with a possible D match to TRBD1 (7 bases). V shed 0 bases and J shed 3 bases, with 17 bases lying between them. The CDR3 is 17 amino acids. CDR1 and CDR2 from the germline V gene are DFQATT and SNEGSKA (reference sequence).

This clonotype was observed at least ten times. The chain links TRBV10-3 to TRBJ2-2, with a possible D match to TRBD1 (6 bases). This CDR3 is 15 amino acids long. Looked up from germline, CDR1 is ENHRY and CDR2 is SYGVKD. The germline V and J ends were trimmed by 5 bases and 1 base, with 11 bases remaining between them. CDR3 DNA: TGTGCCATCAGTCAGACAGGAGAGAACACCGGGGAGCTGTTTTTT. This sequence encodes CAISQTGENTGELFF.

The sample holds many counts of this clonotype. The rearrangement links TRBV6-1 to TRBJ2-7, with D possibly being TRBD1 or TRBD2 (5 bases each). The CDR3 contains 11 residues. Trimming left V 8 bases short and J 7 bases short, with 12 bases between. Per germline, CDR1 MNHNS and CDR2 SASEGT. This CDR3 is CASYRDREQYF. The CDR3 bases are TGTGCCAGCTACCGGGACCGGGAGCAGTACTTC.

The chain links TRBV4-2 to TRBJ2-7; 12 nucleotides agree with TRBD2. The germline V gene has CDR1 LGHNA and CDR2 YNFKEQ. Germline trimming cut 0 bases from V and 2 bases from J; bases unmatched to any gene: 11. This CDR3 is built from 19 residues. This chain's CDR3 is CASSQDVSLAGGPAYEQYF. CDR3 DNA sequence: TGTGCCAGCAGCCAAGACGTGAGTCTAGCGGGAGGGCCGGCCTACGAGCAGTACTTC.

In its sample, this clonotype was seen a few times. This rearrangement joins TRBV24-1 to TRBJ2-7; D remains ambiguous. The germline gives CDR1 KGHDR, CDR2 SFDVKD. CDR3 size: 12 residues. With 9 bases removed from V and 6 bases from J, the gap between germline ends came to 14 bases. CDR3 DNA sequence: TGTGCCACCTCACGCGACGGTGGCGAGCAGTACTTC. Amino acid sequence: CATSRDGGEQYF.

The chain employs TRBV20-1 and TRBJ2-3; 8 bases fit TRBD2. The trim removed 0 bases at V and 6 bases at J, leaving 8 bases unmatched. Germline V lookup: CDR1 DFQATT, CDR2 SNEGSKA (reference sequence). This CDR3 has 15 residues. CDR3 sequence reads: CSAREYGGGTDTQYF. The CDR3 coding sequence is TGCAGTGCTAGAGAGTACGGGGGGGGTACGGATACGCAGTATTTT.

This clonotype was counted ten times or more. Here the CDR3 reads CASARSSYNEQFF. The CDR3 DNA reads as TGTGCCAGTGCCCGTAGCTCCTACAATGAGCAGTTCTTC. V and J are TRBV25-1 and TRBJ2-1, with D unclear. From germline, CDR1 is MGHDK and CDR2 SYGVNS. The CDR3 is 13 residues long. Trimming cost V 9 bases and J 0 bases, with 9 bases left between them.

The chain carries TRBV2 and TRBJ1-2, with a weak D call TRBD1 (5 bases). This CDR3 region has 13 residues. The germline V and J ends were trimmed by 6 bases and 5 bases, with 13 bases remaining between them. Germline CDR1 reads SNHLY; CDR2 reads FYNNEI. This CDR3 is CASRLGAIYGYTF. Here the CDR3 DNA reads TGTGCCAGCAGACTAGGGGCCATATATGGCTACACCTTC.

The chain combines TRBV7-2 with TRBJ2-7; the D is unclear. The ends were cut back, 1 base at V and 2 bases at J, with 9 bases in the middle. The CDR3 consists of 14 residues. CDR1 and CDR2 (germline): SGHTA, FQGNSA. The chain's CDR3 is CASSLVPLPYEQYF. The CDR3 bases are TGTGCCAGCAGCTTAGTCCCCCTACCCTACGAGCAGTACTTC. The full variable domain, its missing parts supplied by reference TRBV7-2 and TRBJ2-7, is GAGVSQSPSNKVTEKGKDVELRCDPISGHTALYWYRQSLGQGLEFLIYFQGNSAPDKSGLPSDRFSAERTGGSVSTLTIQRTQQEDSAVYLCASSLVPLPYEQYFGPGTRLTVT.